A selection of T cell receptor beta chains follows, all from one sample in a study of spatial heterogeneity in lung cancer. MiXCR was run by TCRdb on the 5' RACE reads, yielding one entry per CDR3 protein. The sample consists of about 27,000 distinct CDR3 sequences, roughly 6.9% of them appearing once. The sample here was PBMCs, taken at surgery. These receptors were collected from a male donor with early-stage non-small cell lung cancer. Each CDR3 is given with its conserved first and last residue. A D gene is named only where the DNA matches it firmly. Clone size appears in some rows only: once, few, many, or a class for an expanded clone.

NA TRBJ1-3 15 TRBV7-6 NA CASSLYIGLGNTIYF TGTGCCAGCAGCTTATACATTGGATTAGGAAACACCATATATTTT
NA TRBJ2-1 13 TRBV18 many CASSPNWENEQFF TGTGCCAGCTCACCCAATTGGGAGAATGAGCAGTTCTTC
NA TRBJ2-7 13 TRBV10-1 medium-sized CASSVQQAGEQYF TGCGCCAGCAGTGTTCAGCAGGCGGGCGAGCAGTACTTC
NA TRBJ2-1 16 TRBV7-9 many CASSLKVRRVYNEQFF TGTGCCAGCAGCTTAAAGGTCCGCCGGGTTTACAATGAGCAGTTCTTC
NA TRBJ2-1 14 TRBV15 few CATSRQSSYNEQFF TGTGCCACCAGCAGGCAGAGCTCCTACAATGAGCAGTTCTTC
NA TRBJ2-7 15 TRBV12-5 many CASAVWTGKALEQYF TGTGCTAGTGCCGTTTGGACCGGGAAAGCTCTCGAGCAGTACTTC
NA TRBJ1-1 15 TRBV10-3 NA CAISDFFGVNTEAFF TGTGCCATCAGTGACTTTTTCGGGGTGAACACTGAAGCTTTCTTT
NA TRBJ1-5 13 TRBV10-3 many CAIRGTPNQPQHF TGTGCCATCAGGGGGACACCTAATCAGCCCCAGCATTTT
NA TRBJ1-1 14 TRBV20-1 few CSASLLRGDRAAFF TGCAGTGCGTCTCTCCTACGGGGGGACCGGGCGGCTTTCTTT
NA TRBJ1-1 17 TRBV28 many CASSLSPPRQGSTEAFF TGTGCCAGCAGTTTATCCCCCCCTCGGCAGGGTTCCACTGAAGCTTTCTTT
TRBD1 TRBJ2-7 14 TRBV6-2/TRBV6-3 few CASGHPNRGNEQYF TGTGCCAGCGGTCACCCGAACAGGGGGAACGAGCAGTACTTC
TRBD1 TRBJ2-5 15 TRBV7-2 many CASSVPGQGTETQYF TGTGCCAGCAGCGTACCGGGACAGGGGACGGAGACCCAGTACTTC
TRBD1 TRBJ2-2 13 TRBV9 many CASGTGGPGELFF TGTGCCAGCGGGACAGGGGGCCCCGGGGAGCTGTTTTTT
TRBD2 TRBJ2-5 17 TRBV28 many CASSPEGTSGGLETQYF TGTGCCAGCAGCCCAGAGGGGACTAGCGGGGGGTTGGAGACCCAGTACTTC
NA TRBJ2-2 19 TRBV28 many CASSLRGGRRLENTGELFF TGTGCCAGCAGTTTGCGAGGGGGGCGTCGATTAGAGAACACCGGGGAGCTGTTTTTT
TRBD1 TRBJ2-1 13 TRBV29-1 many CSVWSGQGNEQFF TGCAGCGTCTGGTCGGGACAGGGGAATGAGCAGTTCTTC
NA TRBJ2-1 15 TRBV5-1 few CASSLIAGEGNEQFF TGCGCCAGCAGCTTGATAGCAGGGGAGGGCAATGAGCAGTTCTTC
NA TRBJ1-5 13 TRBV24-1 NA CATSVGQNQPQHF TGTGCCACCAGTGTGGGGCAGAATCAGCCCCAGCATTTT
NA TRBJ1-1 14 TRBV28 many CASSIGGPNTEAFF TGTGCCAGCAGTATTGGGGGCCCGAACACTGAAGCTTTCTTT
NA TRBJ1-3 12 TRBV5-1 NA CASSEDGNTIYF TGCGCCAGCAGCGAAGACGGTAACACCATATATTTT
TRBD1 TRBJ1-2 13 TRBV7-2 many CASSRRTGSGYTF TGTGCCAGCAGCCGAAGGACAGGTTCGGGCTACACCTTC
NA TRBJ2-4 15 TRBV28 many CASSFSGSGKNIQYF TGTGCCAGCAGTTTTTCAGGGTCCGGCAAAAACATTCAGTACTTC
NA TRBJ1-2 12 TRBV2 many CASSVRDQGYTF TGTGCCAGCAGTGTACGGGATCAGGGCTACACCTTC
TRBD2 TRBJ2-7 17 TRBV20-1 NA CSASSLSLRLAEYEQYF TGCAGTGCTAGTTCCCTGTCCCTCAGGCTAGCGGAGTACGAGCAGTACTTC
NA TRBJ2-1 15 TRBV10-3 few CAIRPAVSSYNEQFF TGTGCCATCCGACCCGCGGTGAGTTCCTACAATGAGCAGTTCTTC
NA TRBJ2-5 13 TRBV30 many CAWDRQYQETQYF TGTGCCTGGGATAGACAGTACCAAGAGACCCAGTACTTC
NA TRBJ1-2 13 TRBV5-5 many CASSSVLNYGYTF TGTGCCAGCAGCTCCGTGCTCAACTATGGCTACACCTTC
TRBD1 TRBJ2-1 15 TRBV2 many CASSERTGDYNEQFF TGTGCCAGCAGTGAGAGGACAGGGGACTACAATGAGCAGTTCTTC
TRBD2 TRBJ2-3 15 TRBV6-1 few CASSTLAGATDTQYF TGTGCCAGCAGTACTCTAGCGGGAGCTACAGATACGCAGTATTTT